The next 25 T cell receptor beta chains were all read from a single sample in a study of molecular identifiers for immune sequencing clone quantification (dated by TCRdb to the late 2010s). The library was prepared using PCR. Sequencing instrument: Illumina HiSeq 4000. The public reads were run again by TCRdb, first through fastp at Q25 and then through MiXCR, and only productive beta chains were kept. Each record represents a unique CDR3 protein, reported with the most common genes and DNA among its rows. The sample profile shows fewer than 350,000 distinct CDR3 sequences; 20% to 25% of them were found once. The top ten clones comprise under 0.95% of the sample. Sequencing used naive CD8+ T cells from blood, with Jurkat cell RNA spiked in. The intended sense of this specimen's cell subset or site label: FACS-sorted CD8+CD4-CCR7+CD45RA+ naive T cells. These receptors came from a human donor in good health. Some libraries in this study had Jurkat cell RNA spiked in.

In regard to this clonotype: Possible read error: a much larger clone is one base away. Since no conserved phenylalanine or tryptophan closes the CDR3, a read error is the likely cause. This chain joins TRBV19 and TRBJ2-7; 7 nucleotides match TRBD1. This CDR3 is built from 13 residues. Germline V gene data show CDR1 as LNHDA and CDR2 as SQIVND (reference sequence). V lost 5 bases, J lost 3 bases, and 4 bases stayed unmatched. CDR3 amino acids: CASSGRDSYEQYS. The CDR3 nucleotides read TGTGCCAGTAGTGGCCGGGACAGCTACGAGCAGTACTCC.

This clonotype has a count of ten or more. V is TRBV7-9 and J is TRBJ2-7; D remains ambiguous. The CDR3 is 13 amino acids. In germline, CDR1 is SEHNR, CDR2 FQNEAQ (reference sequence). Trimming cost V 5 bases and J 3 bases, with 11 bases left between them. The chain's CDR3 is CASSRESVYEQYF. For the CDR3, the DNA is TGTGCCAGCAGCAGAGAATCGGTCTACGAGCAGTACTTC. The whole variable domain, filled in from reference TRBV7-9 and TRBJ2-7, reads DTGVSQNPRHKITKRGQNVTFRCDPISEHNRLYWYRQTLGQGPEFLTYFQNEAQLEKSRLLSDRFSAERPKGSFSTLEIQRTEQGDSAMYLCASSRESVYEQYFGPGTRLTVT.

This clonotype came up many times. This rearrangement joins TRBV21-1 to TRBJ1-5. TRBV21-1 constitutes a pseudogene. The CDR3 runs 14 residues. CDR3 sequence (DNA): TGTGCCAGCATCAAGGTAGTTCGCAATCAGCCCCAGCATTTT. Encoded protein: CASIKVVRNQPQHF.

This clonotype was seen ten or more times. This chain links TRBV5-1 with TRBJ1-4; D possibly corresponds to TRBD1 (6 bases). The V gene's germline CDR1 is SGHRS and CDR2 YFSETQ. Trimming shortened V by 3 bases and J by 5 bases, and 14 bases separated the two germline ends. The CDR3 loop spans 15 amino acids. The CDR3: CASSSPDRGNEKLFF. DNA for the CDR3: TGCGCCAGCAGCTCACCGGACAGAGGAAATGAAAAACTGTTTTTT.

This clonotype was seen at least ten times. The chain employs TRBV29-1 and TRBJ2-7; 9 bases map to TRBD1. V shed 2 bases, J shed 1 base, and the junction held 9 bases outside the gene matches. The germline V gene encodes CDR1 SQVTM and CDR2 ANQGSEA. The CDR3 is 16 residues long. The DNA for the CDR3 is TGCAGCGTTGAAATTATGGACAGGGGCACGTCCTACGAGCAGTACTTC. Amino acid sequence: CSVEIMDRGTSYEQYF.

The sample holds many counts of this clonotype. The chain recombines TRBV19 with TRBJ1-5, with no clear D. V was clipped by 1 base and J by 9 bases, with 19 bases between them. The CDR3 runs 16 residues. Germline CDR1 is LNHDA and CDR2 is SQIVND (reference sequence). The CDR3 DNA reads TGTGCCAGTAGTATAGTGGGTACACCAGACAAGCGGCCCCAGCATTTT. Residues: CASSIVGTPDKRPQHF.

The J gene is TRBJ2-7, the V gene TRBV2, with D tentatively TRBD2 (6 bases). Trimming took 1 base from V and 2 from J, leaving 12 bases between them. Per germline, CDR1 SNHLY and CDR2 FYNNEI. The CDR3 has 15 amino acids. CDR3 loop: CASSEGAGTTYEQYF. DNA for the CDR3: TGTGCCAGCAGTGAAGGGGCGGGGACCACCTACGAGCAGTACTTC. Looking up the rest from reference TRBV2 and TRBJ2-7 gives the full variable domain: EPEVTQTPSHQVTQMGQEVILRCVPISNHLYFYWYRQILGQKVEFLVSFYNNEISEKSEIFDDQFSVERPDGSNFTLKIRSTKLEDSAMYFCASSEGAGTTYEQYFGPGTRLTVT.

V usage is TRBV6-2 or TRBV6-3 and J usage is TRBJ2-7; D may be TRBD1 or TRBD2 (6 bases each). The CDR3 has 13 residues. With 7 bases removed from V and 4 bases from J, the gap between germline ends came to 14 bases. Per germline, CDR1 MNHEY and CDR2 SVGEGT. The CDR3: CASNWGAYYEQYF. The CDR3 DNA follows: TGTGCCAGCAACTGGGGGGCGTATTACGAGCAGTACTTC.

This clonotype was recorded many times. Here the CDR3 reads CASSVRTMNTEAFF. CDR3 coding DNA: TGTGCCAGCAGCGTTCGCACCATGAACACTGAAGCTTTCTTT. The J gene is TRBJ1-1, the V gene TRBV13; D is uncertain. The germline V gene has CDR1 PRHDT and CDR2 FYEKMQ (reference sequence). The CDR3 extends over 14 amino acids. V lost 5 bases to trimming and J lost 0 bases, with 10 bases between them.

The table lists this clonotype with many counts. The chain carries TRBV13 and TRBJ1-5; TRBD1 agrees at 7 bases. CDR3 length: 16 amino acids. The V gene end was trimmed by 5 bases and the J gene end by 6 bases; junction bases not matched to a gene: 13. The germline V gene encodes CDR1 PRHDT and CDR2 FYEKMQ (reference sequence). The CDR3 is CASSHSGIGGGQPQHF. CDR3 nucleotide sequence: TGTGCCAGCAGCCACTCCGGCATAGGGGGCGGTCAGCCCCAGCATTTT.

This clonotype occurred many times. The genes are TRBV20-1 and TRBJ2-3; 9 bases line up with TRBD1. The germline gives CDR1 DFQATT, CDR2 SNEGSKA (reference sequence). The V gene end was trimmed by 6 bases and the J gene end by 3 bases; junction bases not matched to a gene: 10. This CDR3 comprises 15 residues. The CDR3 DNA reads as TGCAGTGCCAGAAACACAGGGGGCGTGACAGATACGCAGTATTTT. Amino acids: CSARNTGGVTDTQYF.

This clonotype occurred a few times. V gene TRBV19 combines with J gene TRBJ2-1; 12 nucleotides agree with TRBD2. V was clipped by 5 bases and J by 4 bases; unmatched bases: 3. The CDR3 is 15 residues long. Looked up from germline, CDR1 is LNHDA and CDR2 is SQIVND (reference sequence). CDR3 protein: CASSGTSGYYNEQFF. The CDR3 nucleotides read TGTGCCAGTAGTGGGACTAGCGGGTATTACAATGAGCAGTTCTTC.

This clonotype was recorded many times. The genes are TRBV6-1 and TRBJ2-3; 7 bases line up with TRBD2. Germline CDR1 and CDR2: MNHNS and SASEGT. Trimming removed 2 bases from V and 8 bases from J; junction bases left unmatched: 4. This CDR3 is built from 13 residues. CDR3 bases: TGTGCCAGCAGTGAATGGGAGGGTAGTACGCAGTATTTT. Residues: CASSEWEGSTQYF.

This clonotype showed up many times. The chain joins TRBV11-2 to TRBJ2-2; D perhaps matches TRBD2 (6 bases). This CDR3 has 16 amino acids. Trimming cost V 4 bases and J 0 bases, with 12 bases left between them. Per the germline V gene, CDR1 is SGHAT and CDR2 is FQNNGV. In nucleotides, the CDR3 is TGTGCCAGCAGCTCACCCGGGGGAGCGAACACCGGGGAGCTGTTTTTT. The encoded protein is CASSSPGGANTGELFF.

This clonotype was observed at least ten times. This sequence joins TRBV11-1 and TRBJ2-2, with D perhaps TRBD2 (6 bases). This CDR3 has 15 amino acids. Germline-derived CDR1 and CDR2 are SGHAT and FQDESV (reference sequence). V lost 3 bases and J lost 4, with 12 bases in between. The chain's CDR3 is CASSFTGAGTGELFF. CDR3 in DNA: TGTGCCAGCAGCTTTACGGGAGCGGGCACCGGGGAGCTGTTTTTT.

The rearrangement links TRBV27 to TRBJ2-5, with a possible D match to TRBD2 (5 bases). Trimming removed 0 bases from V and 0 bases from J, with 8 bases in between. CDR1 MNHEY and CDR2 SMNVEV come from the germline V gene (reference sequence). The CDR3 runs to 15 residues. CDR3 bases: TGTGCCAGCAGTTTATCGCCAGCGGACCAAGAGACCCAGTACTTC. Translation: CASSLSPADQETQYF.

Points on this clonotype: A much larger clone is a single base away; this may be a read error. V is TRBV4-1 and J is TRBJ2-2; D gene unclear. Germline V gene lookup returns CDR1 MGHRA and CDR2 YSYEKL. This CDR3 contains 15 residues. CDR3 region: CASGQDTSHRGELFF. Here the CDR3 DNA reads TGCGCCAGCGGCCAGGATACATCACATCGCGGGGAGCTGTTTTTT.

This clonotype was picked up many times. CDR3 region: CASSLEDSSGNTIYF. The CDR3 DNA reads TGCGCCAGCAGCTTGGAGGACAGCTCTGGAAACACCATATATTTT. V usage is TRBV5-1 and J usage is TRBJ1-3; D might be TRBD1 (6 bases). Germline CDR1 and CDR2: SGHRS and YFSETQ. V shed 0 bases and J shed 0 bases, with 7 bases lying between them. This CDR3 is built from 15 residues.

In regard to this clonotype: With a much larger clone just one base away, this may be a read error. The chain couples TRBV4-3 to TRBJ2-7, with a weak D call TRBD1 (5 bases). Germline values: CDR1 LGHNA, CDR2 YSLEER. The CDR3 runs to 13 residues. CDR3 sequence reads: CVSSQVTGYEQYF. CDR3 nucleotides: TGCGTCAGCAGCCAAGTTACAGGTTACGAGCAGTACTTC.

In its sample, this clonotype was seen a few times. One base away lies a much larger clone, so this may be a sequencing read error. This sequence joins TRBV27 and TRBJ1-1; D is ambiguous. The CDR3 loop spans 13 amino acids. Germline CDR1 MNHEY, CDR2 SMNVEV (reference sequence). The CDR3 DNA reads TGTGCCAGCAGTCCAGTCTTGAACGCTGAAGCTTTCTTT. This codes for CASSPVLNAEAFF.

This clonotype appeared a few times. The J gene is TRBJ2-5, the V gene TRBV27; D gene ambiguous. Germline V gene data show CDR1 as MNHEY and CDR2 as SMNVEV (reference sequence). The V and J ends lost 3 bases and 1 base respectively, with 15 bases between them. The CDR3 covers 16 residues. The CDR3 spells CASSFTIAVAQETQYF. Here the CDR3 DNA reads TGTGCCAGCAGTTTTACTATCGCGGTAGCCCAAGAGACCCAGTACTTC.

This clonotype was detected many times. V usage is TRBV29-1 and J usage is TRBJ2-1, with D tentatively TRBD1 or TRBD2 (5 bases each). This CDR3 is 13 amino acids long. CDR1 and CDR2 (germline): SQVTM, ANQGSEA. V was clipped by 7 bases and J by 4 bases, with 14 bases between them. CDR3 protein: CSAEGQLYNEQFF. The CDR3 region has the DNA TGCAGCGCCGAGGGGCAGTTGTACAATGAGCAGTTCTTC.

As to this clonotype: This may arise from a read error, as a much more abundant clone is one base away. CDR3 residues: CASSLIARGGTDTQYF. CDR3 coding DNA: TGTGCCAGCAGCTTAATCGCCAGGGGGGGGACAGATACGCAGTATTTT. V gene TRBV7-9 combines with J gene TRBJ2-3; D tentatively reads TRBD1 or TRBD2 (7 bases each). V lost 2 bases, J lost 3 bases, and 15 bases lay in between. CDR1 and CDR2 (germline): SEHNR, FQNEAQ (reference sequence). This CDR3 is built from 16 residues.

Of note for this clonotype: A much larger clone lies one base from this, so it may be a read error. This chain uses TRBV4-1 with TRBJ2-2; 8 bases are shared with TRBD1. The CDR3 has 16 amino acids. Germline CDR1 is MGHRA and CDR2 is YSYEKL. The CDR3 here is CASSQGQGATTGGLFF. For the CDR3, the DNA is TGCGCCAGCAGCCAAGGGCAGGGGGCGACCACCGGGGGGCTGTTTTTT.

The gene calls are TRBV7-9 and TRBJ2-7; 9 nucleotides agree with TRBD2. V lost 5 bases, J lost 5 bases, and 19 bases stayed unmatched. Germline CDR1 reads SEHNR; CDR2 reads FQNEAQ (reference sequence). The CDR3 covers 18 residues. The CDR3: CASSPPVEKAGGMNEQYF. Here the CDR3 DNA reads TGTGCCAGCAGCCCACCCGTGGAAAAAGCGGGAGGTATGAACGAGCAGTACTTC.